Listed below are T cell receptor beta chains from one sample, sequenced in a study of cytomegalovirus exposure and HLA in healthy donors. Only in-frame clones appear in the TCRdb table, and some are missing; sequencing was by immunoSEQ multiplex PCR. Here the sample spans 250,000 or so clones, roughly nine tenths being singletons. The sample consisted of PBMCs. The origin of the receptors is a man aged 18 to 35 in good health and CMV-seropositive. The CDR3 runs from the conserved cysteine through the conserved F or W. The order of the fields is V gene, J gene, CDR3 protein.

TRBV4-1	TRBJ1-4	CASSRLQGEYEKLFF
TRBV5-6	TRBJ1-2	CASSLVGPNYGYTF
TRBV5-1	TRBJ2-7	CASSLGDRIKYEQYF
TRBV29-1	TRBJ2-2	CSVEVRTNTGELFF
TRBV2	TRBJ2-5	CASRWTGYQETQYF
TRBV4-2	TRBJ1-2	CASSQALYGYTF
TRBV2	TRBJ2-7	CASSEASGFGEQYF
TRBV6-5	TRBJ2-1	CASSYSNRGADEQFF
TRBV4-1	TRBJ1-1	CASRRDQGSTEAFF
TRBV18	TRBJ2-7	CASSPTRASEEQYF
TRBV18	TRBJ1-2	CASSQNGHSFYGYTF
TRBV6-6	TRBJ1-1	CASSSYGTGVDTEAFF
TRBV28	TRBJ1-2	CASSRDGYFTGAGNYGYTF
TRBV20-1	TRBJ2-7	CSARDLSEQYF
TRBV7-9	TRBJ1-1	CASSQIEGENTEAFF
TRBV11-2	TRBJ2-3	CASSFNSRDTQYF
TRBV6-5	TRBJ2-1	CASTRGRTTNEQFF
TRBV27	TRBJ1-1	CASSLSGDWTEAFF
TRBV13	TRBJ1-2	CASSLGNYGYTF
TRBV7-3	TRBJ2-3	CASSKGYTDTQYF
TRBV6-1	TRBJ2-1	CAGDRGGFNEQFF
TRBV6-5	TRBJ2-4	CATRLAGANIQYF